This TCR beta chain was recorded in a study of blood T cell repertoires in COVID-19. Background on the study: Samples taken during acute and convalescent COVID-19 were collected in the United States, Italy and Spain. The analysed material was cDNA or gDNA that came from T cells, B-cell-depleted T cells, or PBMCs.

In its sample, this clone was seen once. In the original processing: Reference gene primer amplification in the assay estimated nucleated cell counts. The assay was immunoSEQ multiplex PCR, and TCRdb's table has in-frame clones only and misses some. From that table come the V and J calls and clone size; the DNA was used to work out D and trimming. The table records 110,000 to 150,000 clones, around 89% of them present only once. The CDR3 is 11 residues long. V was pared by 5 bases and J by 4 bases, with 6 bases between. Germline CDR1 MDHEN, CDR2 SYDVKM. Sequencing was done on a sample of peripheral blood. This TCR was sampled from a woman aged 55-69 years with active COVID-19. The gene calls are TRBV28 and TRBJ2-7; D ambiguous. The CDR3 sequence is CASSIGYEQYF. The CDR3 DNA reads TGTGCCAGCAGTATCGGGTACGAGCAGTACTTC.